These T cell receptor beta chains were read from a single sample in a study of cytomegalovirus exposure and HLA in healthy donors. The data were produced by immunoSEQ multiplex PCR, yet TCRdb's version contains in-frame clones alone and is incomplete. The data hold roughly 130,000 clones, with around 59% observed a single time. Source material: PBMCs. The receptor source for this set is a male donor in good health and CMV-seronegative. CDR3s include the opening cysteine and the closing phenylalanine or tryptophan. The order of the fields is V gene, clone size, D gene, J gene, CDR3 DNA, CDR3 protein. A D gene is named only where the DNA matches it firmly. For some rows the clone size is stated as once, few or many, or as a class when expanded; others skip it.

>TRBV4-1|NA|TRBD2|TRBJ2-3
TGCGCCAGCAGCCAAGAGGCGCGGGGGGGAATCGATACGCAGTATTTT
CASSQEARGGIDTQYF
>TRBV4-3|NA|NA|TRBJ1-1
TGCGCCAGCAGCCAAGTAAACAGGAGGGGCACTGAAGCTTTCTTT
CASSQVNRRGTEAFF
>TRBV5-6|NA|TRBD1|TRBJ2-1
TGTGCCAGCAGCTTGTGGGTCAGGGGGCGCAATGAGCAGTTCTTC
CASSLWVRGRNEQFF
>TRBV13|NA|NA|TRBJ1-1
TGTGCCAGCAGCCTACCGAAGAACACTGAAGCTTTCTTT
CASSLPKNTEAFF
>TRBV7-9|NA|TRBD2|TRBJ2-7
TGTGCCAGCAGCTTAGTACAGACTAGCGGGGTTACCTACGAGCAGTACTTC
CASSLVQTSGVTYEQYF
>TRBV2|NA|NA|TRBJ2-7
TGTGCCAGCAGAGGACAGCTGAGCTCCTACGAGCAGTACTTC
CASRGQLSSYEQYF
>TRBV10-3|once|NA|TRBJ1-5
TGTGCCATCAGTGAGTCGGCACAGAACAATCAGCCCCAGCATTTT
CAISESAQNNQPQHF
>TRBV7-5|NA|NA|TRBJ1-4
TGTGTCAGAAGCTTAGGCCCCTCCGGAGGAAAACTGTTTTTT
CVRSLGPSGGKLFF
>TRBV9|NA|NA|TRBJ1-1
TGTGCCAGCAGCCAGCCCGGCCGGGGGGCTTTCTTT
CASSQPGRGAFF
>TRBV12-5|NA|NA|TRBJ1-5
TGTGCTAGTGGTTCCATCCCCGGGGGGATGGTAGGAGGTCAGCCCCAGCATTTT
CASGSIPGGMVGGQPQHF
>TRBV7-2|NA|NA|TRBJ2-3
TGTGCCAGCAGCTTAGGAGGGGGTACCACCACAGATACGCAGTATTTT
CASSLGGGTTTDTQYF
>TRBV11-1|NA|NA|TRBJ1-2
TGTGCCAGCAGCCTAGCCCCTACAGCGGTCTATGGCTACACCTTC
CASSLAPTAVYGYTF
>TRBV2|few|TRBD1|TRBJ2-7
TGTGCCAGCAGTCTGGACAGGGGCGAGCAGTACTTC
CASSLDRGEQYF
>TRBV7-2|few|TRBD1|TRBJ2-7
TGTGCCAGCAGCCATCCCCAGGGGGCCGAGCAGTACTTC
CASSHPQGAEQYF
>TRBV6-1|NA|NA|TRBJ1-2
TGTGCCAGCAGTGAAACGATCCAGGGAGGCTACACCTTC
CASSETIQGGYTF
>TRBV6-5|NA|NA|TRBJ1-2
TGTGCCAGCAGTTCCAGGGGAGGCTACACCTTC
CASSSRGGYTF
>TRBV7-2|few|NA|TRBJ2-7
TGTGCCAGCAGCCGCACAGGGCAGCGCGAGCAGTACTTC
CASSRTGQREQYF
>TRBV7-6|NA|TRBD2|TRBJ2-5
TGTGCCAGCGGTCTAGCGGGGGGCCAACAAGAGACCCAGTACTTC
CASGLAGGQQETQYF
>TRBV5-4|NA|NA|TRBJ2-5
TGTGCCAGCAGTTTGGGAGGGGGGGCCGGAGAGACCCAGTACTTC
CASSLGGGAGETQYF
>TRBV6-1|once|TRBD1|TRBJ2-1
TGTGCCAGCAGCCCTAACCCGGGACAGGGACAGTTCTTC
CASSPNPGQGQFF
>TRBV6-4|few|TRBD1|TRBJ1-6
TGTGCCAGCTGGGCGGGACAGTCCGATTCACCCCTCCACTTT
CASWAGQSDSPLHF
>TRBV6-6|few|NA|TRBJ2-5
TGTGCCAGCAGAGAAACCGGGACAATCCAAGAGACCCAGTACTTC
CASRETGTIQETQYF
>TRBV7-9|NA|TRBD1|TRBJ1-2
TGTGCCAGCTCGACAGGGAACGACTATGGCTACACCTTC
CASSTGNDYGYTF
>TRBV4-3|NA|NA|TRBJ2-7
TGCGCCAGCAGCCAAGATTATATAAACGGGGACATCTCCTACGAGCAGTACTTC
CASSQDYINGDISYEQYF
>TRBV19|NA|NA|TRBJ1-1
TGTGCCAGTAGTAGCCAGATGAACACTGAAGCTTTCTTT
CASSSQMNTEAFF
>TRBV10-3|NA|NA|TRBJ2-3
TGTGCCATTTCCCAGGGGCCAGATACGCAGTATTTT
CAISQGPDTQYF
>TRBV5-6|NA|NA|TRBJ1-5
TGTGCCAGCAGCTCTCGGGGGGTGTCAGGCAATCAGCCCCAGCATTTT
CASSSRGVSGNQPQHF
>TRBV18|NA|NA|TRBJ1-4
TGTGCCAGCTCACCCCCGACGGACAGTAATGAAAAACTGTTTTTT
CASSPPTDSNEKLFF
>TRBV15|NA|NA|TRBJ1-6
TGTGCCACCGGGGACTGGGAAAATTCACCCCTCCACTTT
CATGDWENSPLHF
>TRBV7-9|few|NA|TRBJ1-4
TGTGCCAGCAGCCCAAGGGGCGTCCCTAATGAAAAACTGTTTTTT
CASSPRGVPNEKLFF
>TRBV6-5|NA|TRBD1|TRBJ2-7
TGTGCCAGCAGTTACGGGACAGGGGGTGACGAGCAGTACTTC
CASSYGTGGDEQYF
>TRBV4-2|NA|TRBD2|TRBJ2-7
TGTGCCAGCAGCCAAGTGGCGGGAGACTCCTACGAGCAGTACTTC
CASSQVAGDSYEQYF
>TRBV11-3|NA|TRBD1|TRBJ1-1
TGTGCCAGCAGCTTAGAGGGGACAGCGAACACTGAAGCTTTCTTT
CASSLEGTANTEAFF